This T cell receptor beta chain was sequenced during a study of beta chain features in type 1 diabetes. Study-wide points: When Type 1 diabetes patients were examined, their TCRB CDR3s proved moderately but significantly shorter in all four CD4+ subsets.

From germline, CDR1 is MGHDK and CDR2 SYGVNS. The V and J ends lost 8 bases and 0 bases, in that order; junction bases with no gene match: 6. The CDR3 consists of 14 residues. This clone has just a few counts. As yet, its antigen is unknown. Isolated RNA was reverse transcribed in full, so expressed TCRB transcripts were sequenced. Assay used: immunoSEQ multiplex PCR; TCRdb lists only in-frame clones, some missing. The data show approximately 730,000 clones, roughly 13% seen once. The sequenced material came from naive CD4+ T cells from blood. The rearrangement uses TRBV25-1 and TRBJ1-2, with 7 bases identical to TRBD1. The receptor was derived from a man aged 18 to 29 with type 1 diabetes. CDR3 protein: CASVGTDANYGYTF. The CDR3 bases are TGTGCCAGCGTAGGGACAGACGCTAACTATGGCTACACCTTC.